The clone carrying this TCR beta chain was detected ten times or more. Antigen: not known. This sample is drawn from a study of T cells in Graves' hyperthyroidism and ophthalmopathy. Findings and limits, study-wide: Median prediction lead before ophthalmopathy onset was 6 to 8 months with the model. Most thyroid-expanded clonotypes above 0.001 were also found in blood.

From germline, CDR1 is KGHDR and CDR2 SFDVKD. This CDR3 comprises 12 residues. Between the trimmed V and J ends, which lost 3 bases and 4 bases, there was a span of 3 bases. RNA transcripts gave rise to amplified TCR beta CDR3 regions. Primed by the HTBI set, a first-round RT-PCR was run on the TCR CDR3. TCRdb called the multiplex PCR reads again in MiXCR, with one record for every CDR3 protein. The data hold 300,000 to 450,000 distinct CDR3 sequences, with 15% to 20% observed a single time. Ophthalmopathy patients had moderate-to-severe active disease, CAS ≥3, NOSPECS ≥4, and disease duration under 3 months. Pregnant or lactating patients were excluded, as were those with uncontrolled infection or other autoimmune disease.

The sequence was obtained from a woman aged 40 to 50 with Graves' ophthalmopathy. The gene calls are TRBV24-1 and TRBJ1-5; D remains ambiguous. The source material was blood. As DNA, the CDR3 is TGTGCCACCAGTGATATTAATCAGCCCCAGCATTTT. This codes for CATSDINQPQHF.